This is a list of T cell receptor beta chains from one sample in a study of blood T cell repertoires in COVID-19. Measured with immunoSEQ multiplex PCR; TCRdb has only the in-frame clones, and not every one. The repertoire holds some 360,000 clones, with about 88% as singletons. Sequencing was done on a sample of PBMCs or T cells enriched from blood (not recorded which). The receptors shown here come from a woman aged 30 to 39 who had been exposed to COVID-19. CDR3s include the opening cysteine and the closing phenylalanine or tryptophan. The D gene is left open where the match is weak. Clone size is not always given. Where it is, it says once, few, many or a class for expanded clones.

J gene,D gene,clone size,V gene,CDR3 protein,CDR3 DNA
TRBJ2-4,TRBD2,-,TRBV24-1,CATRGGPKNIQYF,TGTGCCACCCGCGGGGGGCCCAAAAACATTCAGTACTTC
TRBJ1-6,-,few,TRBV5-1,CASSTDSNSPLHF,TGCGCCAGCAGCACGGACAGTAATTCACCCCTCCACTTT
TRBJ2-5,TRBD2,-,TRBV5-1,CATSSGSAQETQYF,TGCGCCACCTCTAGCGGGAGTGCTCAAGAGACCCAGTACTTC
TRBJ1-4,TRBD1,-,TRBV10-3,CAISRGPATNEKLFF,TGTGCCATCAGCAGGGGGCCTGCAACTAATGAAAAACTGTTTTTT
TRBJ1-2,-,-,TRBV3-1/TRBV3-2,CASSQDRGRERYGYTF,TGTGCCAGCAGCCAAGACAGGGGCAGGGAACGCTATGGCTACACCTTC
TRBJ2-1,TRBD2,-,TRBV5-1,CASSLAPGGDYNEQFF,TGCGCCAGCAGCTTGGCCCCGGGAGGGGACTACAATGAGCAGTTCTTC
TRBJ2-7,TRBD1,-,TRBV12-5,CASGLGAGQGSYEQYF,TGTGCTAGTGGTTTGGGCGCGGGACAGGGGTCCTACGAGCAGTACTTC
TRBJ2-7,TRBD2,-,TRBV5-1,CASSPISGLAGNYEQYF,TGCGCCAGCAGCCCGATCAGCGGACTAGCGGGAAACTACGAGCAGTACTTC
TRBJ1-1,-,-,TRBV27,CASSLWTALPNTEAFF,TGTGCCAGCAGTTTATGGACAGCTCTACCGAACACTGAAGCTTTCTTT
TRBJ1-5,-,-,TRBV27,CASRSDAGGQPQHF,TGTGCCAGCCGATCCGACGCCGGCGGTCAGCCCCAGCATTTT
TRBJ2-7,TRBD1,-,TRBV6-2/TRBV6-3,CASSYTHRGDYEQYF,TGTGCCAGCAGTTACACTCACAGGGGAGACTACGAGCAGTACTTC
TRBJ1-1,-,-,TRBV30,CAWSAGLAAFF,TGTGCCTGGAGTGCGGGACTCGCCGCTTTCTTT
TRBJ1-3,-,-,TRBV9,CASSPQNQGTAGNTIYF,TGTGCCAGCAGCCCACAGAACCAGGGGACGGCTGGCAACACCATATATTTT
TRBJ1-2,-,-,TRBV5-1,CASSYREQGYGYTF,TGCGCCAGCAGTTATCGGGAACAGGGCTATGGCTACACCTTC
TRBJ2-7,-,-,TRBV7-3,CASSLVGGGNSYEQYF,TGTGCCAGCAGCTTAGTAGGAGGGGGCAACTCCTACGAGCAGTACTTC
TRBJ1-1,-,-,TRBV3-1/TRBV3-2,CASSQVAGSWTEAFF,TGTGCCAGCAGCCAAGTGGCGGGGAGTTGGACTGAAGCTTTCTTT
TRBJ2-3,TRBD2,-,TRBV10-1,CASSDRTSGHTQYF,TGCGCCAGCAGTGACCGGACTAGCGGACATACGCAGTATTTT
TRBJ2-5,-,-,TRBV30,CAWNAQVDETQYF,TGTGCCTGGAACGCCCAGGTTGATGAGACCCAGTACTTC
TRBJ1-3,-,-,TRBV19,CASSLRGGSSGNTIYF,TGTGCCAGTAGCCTACGGGGAGGGAGCTCTGGAAACACCATATATTTT
TRBJ2-5,-,-,TRBV6-5,CASVPGMEETQYF,TGTGCCAGCGTACCGGGTATGGAAGAGACCCAGTACTTC
TRBJ2-7,TRBD1,-,TRBV7-8,CASSPGTGSYEQYF,TGTGCCAGCAGCCCCGGGACAGGGAGCTACGAGCAGTACTTC
TRBJ2-1,TRBD2,-,TRBV19,CASSRASGTYNEQFF,TGTGCCAGTAGTCGGGCTAGCGGGACCTACAATGAGCAGTTCTTC
TRBJ2-2,TRBD2,-,TRBV2,CASDPVGGRGSGELFF,TGTGCCTCTGACCCGGTGGGCGGGAGAGGCTCCGGGGAGCTGTTTTTT
TRBJ2-2,-,-,TRBV7-9,CASSTGTSNTGELFF,TGTGCCAGCAGCACCGGGACATCGAACACCGGGGAGCTGTTTTTT
TRBJ2-7,-,once,TRBV19,CASSSSPQNEQYF,TGTGCCAGTAGTTCCAGTCCACAGAACGAGCAGTACTTC
TRBJ2-1,TRBD2,-,TRBV27,CASSPGTTNNEQFF,TGTGCCAGCAGTCCAGGGACTACAAACAATGAGCAGTTCTTC
TRBJ1-2,-,-,TRBV7-9,CASSSSGGNYGYTF,TGTGCCAGCAGCTCAAGCGGGGGAAACTATGGCTACACCTTC
TRBJ2-6,-,-,TRBV7-3,CASSLIPGSGANVLTF,TGTGCCAGCAGCTTAATACCAGGGTCTGGGGCCAACGTCCTGACTTTC
TRBJ2-7,TRBD1,-,TRBV9,CASSVDGTGGEQYF,TGTGCCAGCAGCGTAGATGGGACAGGGGGTGAGCAGTACTTC
TRBJ1-5,-,-,TRBV2,CASRPSGEIYSNQPQHF,TGTGCCAGCAGACCATCGGGGGAAATTTATAGCAATCAGCCCCAGCATTTT
TRBJ1-2,-,-,TRBV12-5,CASGPSLQGTSGYTF,TGTGCTAGTGGTCCCTCCCTTCAGGGAACCTCTGGCTACACCTTC
TRBJ2-7,TRBD2,-,TRBV5-4,CASSFLAGGSYEQYF,TGTGCCAGCAGCTTTCTCGCGGGAGGCTCCTACGAGCAGTACTTC
TRBJ2-2,-,-,TRBV7-3,CASSLTLGGGELFF,TGTGCCAGCAGCTTAACGTTAGGGGGCGGGGAGCTGTTTTTT
TRBJ2-2,-,-,TRBV9,CASSVRPGRTGELFF,TGTGCCAGCAGCGTACGGCCAGGGAGGACCGGGGAGCTGTTTTTT
TRBJ1-6,TRBD1,-,TRBV28,CASSWGQLPSPLHF,TGTGCCAGCAGTTGGGGACAGTTGCCTTCACCCCTCCACTTT
TRBJ1-3,-,-,TRBV3-1/TRBV3-2,CASSLSDSRNTIYF,TGTGCCAGCAGTCTATCTGACTCCCGGAACACCATATATTTT
TRBJ2-1,-,-,TRBV11-1,CASSLLVHNEQFF,TGTGCCAGCAGCTTATTAGTTCACAATGAGCAGTTCTTC
TRBJ2-5,-,-,TRBV5-1,CASSPLYSGETQYF,TGCGCCAGCAGCCCTCTGTATTCGGGAGAGACCCAGTACTTC
TRBJ2-7,-,-,TRBV5-1,CASSLAQTDYEQYF,TGCGCCAGCAGCTTGGCCCAGACTGACTACGAGCAGTACTTC
TRBJ1-1,-,-,TRBV27,CASSYDRRGTEAFF,TGTGCCAGCAGTTACGACAGGCGAGGCACTGAAGCTTTCTTT
TRBJ2-7,TRBD1,-,TRBV30,CASSNRGTREQYF,TGTGCCTCCTCAAACAGGGGAACGAGGGAGCAGTACTTC
TRBJ2-3,-,-,TRBV28,CASSPRVRTQYF,TGTGCCAGCAGTCCTCGCGTCCGGACGCAGTATTTT
TRBJ2-1,TRBD2,-,TRBV7-2,CASSKAGGSYNEQFF,TGTGCCAGCAGCAAAGCGGGAGGCTCCTACAATGAGCAGTTCTTC
TRBJ2-1,TRBD1,-,TRBV3-1/TRBV3-2,CASRAWDRGIYEQFF,TGTGCCAGCAGAGCGTGGGACAGGGGGATTTATGAGCAGTTCTTC
TRBJ2-7,-,-,TRBV30,CAWSVRERGRPYEQYF,TGTGCCTGGAGTGTACGGGAGAGGGGGCGCCCCTACGAGCAGTACTTC
TRBJ1-1,-,few,TRBV28,CASSLGRNTEAFF,TGTGCCAGCAGTTTAGGGAGGAACACTGAAGCTTTCTTT
TRBJ2-5,TRBD2,-,TRBV6-5,CASRTAGVGETQYF,TGTGCCAGCAGAACAGCGGGAGTCGGTGAGACCCAGTACTTC
TRBJ2-7,-,-,TRBV12-3/TRBV12-4,CASEGPRGYEQYF,TGTGCCAGCGAGGGCCCTCGTGGCTACGAGCAGTACTTC
TRBJ1-5,-,-,TRBV24-1,CATGQNQPQHF,TGTGCCACGGGCCAGAATCAGCCCCAGCATTTT
TRBJ2-5,-,-,TRBV19,CASSIGGRAETQYF,TGTGCCAGTAGTATAGGTGGCAGGGCAGAGACCCAGTACTTC
TRBJ1-5,-,-,TRBV15,CATGGAFNQPQHF,TGTGCCACCGGGGGGGCGTTTAATCAGCCCCAGCATTTT
TRBJ1-4,-,-,TRBV28,CASSFPYSTNEKLFF,TGTGCCAGCAGTTTCCCGTACTCGACTAATGAAAAACTGTTTTTT
TRBJ2-7,TRBD1,-,TRBV27,CASSLLHRGSYEQYF,TGTGCCAGCAGTTTATTACACAGGGGTTCCTACGAGCAGTACTTC